Presented here are 17 T cell receptor beta chains from one specimen sequenced in a study of cytomegalovirus exposure and HLA in healthy donors. PCR involved 60 Vbeta and 13 Jbeta primers. Sequencing used immunoSEQ multiplex PCR; TCRdb keeps in-frame clones, though not all of them. This repertoire shows some 200,000 clones, around 83% found once; its top ten account for about 1.6%. The sequencing input was PBMCs. The source is a man aged 50 to 60 in good health and CMV-seronegative.

The chain joins TRBV7-2 to TRBJ2-1, with D tentatively TRBD2 (6 bases). Per the germline V gene, CDR1 is SGHTA and CDR2 is FQGNSA. CDR3 length equals 15 residues. V gave up 6 bases and J gave up 8 bases, with 20 bases separating them. The CDR3 reads CASSQRRGPGDEQFF. Written as DNA, the CDR3 is TGTGCCAGCAGTCAGCGGCGAGGCCCGGGGGATGAGCAGTTCTTC.

This clone was found once. This chain joins TRBV9 and TRBJ1-1; the D gene is possibly TRBD1 (6 bases). This CDR3 has 20 residues. Germline CDR1 reads SGDLS; CDR2 reads YYNGEE. V was pared by 4 bases and J by 1 base, with 29 bases between. This CDR3 is CASSPRRTGTTFQGNTEAFF. CDR3 nucleotide sequence: TGTGCCAGCAGCCCCCGTCGGACCGGGACAACGTTTCAGGGGAACACTGAAGCTTTCTTT.

With respect to this clone: The conserved final phenylalanine or tryptophan is absent from the CDR3, which likely points to a read error. The DNA is omitted, as the CDR3 cannot be located on it reliably, and the CDR3 follows TCRdb's listing. V and J are TRBV7-3 and TRBJ1-2; the DNA was not used to check the table's D call, TRBD1. Germline lookup yields CDR1 SGHTA and CDR2 FQGTGA. The CDR3 is 12 amino acids long, termini counted. The chain's CDR3 is CASSLIDSLRPL.

The rearrangement joins TRBV21-1 to TRBJ1-5. TRBV21-1 is described as a pseudogene. This CDR3 contains 15 residues. The CDR3 nucleotides read TGTGCCAGCAGCAAAGTCCGGGGAAGCAATCAGCCCCAGCATTTT. Its translation is CASSKVRGSNQPQHF.

The chain is built from TRBV28 and TRBJ1-2; tentative D call: TRBD1 (6 bases). The CDR3 is made up of 18 amino acids. Germline V lookup: CDR1 MDHEN, CDR2 SYDVKM. Trimming pared 6 bases from V and 1 base from J, leaving 24 bases between. In DNA, the CDR3 is TGTGCCAGCAGCCCCCCTCCCGAGGGGGGGGAGGTTAACTATGGCTACACCTTC. It encodes CASSPPPEGGEVNYGYTF.

This chain uses TRBV28 with TRBJ2-6; 12 bases match TRBD1. The germline gives CDR1 MDHEN, CDR2 SYDVKM. The CDR3 consists of 19 residues. Trimming removed 5 bases from V and 2 bases from J; junction bases left unmatched: 10. The CDR3 region is CASSPNAGTGGAGANVLTF. CDR3 nucleotides: TGTGCCAGCAGTCCAAACGCCGGGACAGGGGGCGCTGGGGCCAACGTCCTGACTTTC. The full variable domain, with the rest looked up from reference TRBV28 and TRBJ2-6, is DVKVTQSSRYLVKRTGEKVFLECVQDMDHENMFWYRQDPGLGLRLIYFSYDVKMKEKGDIPEGYSVSREKKERFSLILESASTNQTSMYLCASSPNAGTGGAGANVLTFGAGSRLTVL.

V gene TRBV19 combines with J gene TRBJ1-5, with 9 positions matching TRBD1. The length of the CDR3 is 14 residues. The germline CDR1 and CDR2 sequences are LNHDA and SQIVND (reference sequence). V lost 5 bases, J lost 6 bases, and 5 bases stayed unmatched. This chain's CDR3 is CASSPGQGSQPQHF. The CDR3 DNA sequence: TGTGCCAGTAGTCCTGGACAGGGGAGTCAGCCCCAGCATTTT. Based on the CDR3 plus reference TRBV19 and TRBJ1-5, the full variable domain is DGGITQSPKYLFRKEGQNVTLSCEQNLNHDAMYWYRQDPGQGLRLIYYSQIVNDFQKGDIAEGYSVSREKKESFPLTVTSAQKNPTAFYLCASSPGQGSQPQHFGDGTRLSIL.

The chain has TRBV20-1 and TRBJ2-7; D is unresolved. Trimming took off 7 bases at V and 5 bases at J, with 12 bases between the two ends. Germline-derived CDR1 and CDR2 are DFQATT and SNEGSKA (reference sequence). There are 11 residues in the CDR3. In DNA, the CDR3 is TGCAGTGTGAGACACCGCCACGAGCAGTACTTC. This codes for CSVRHRHEQYF.

The V and J genes are TRBV7-3 and TRBJ2-5; D unclear. The CDR3 is made up of 14 amino acids. Germline V gene data show CDR1 as SGHTA and CDR2 as FQGTGA. Trimming took 4 bases from V and 4 from J, leaving 13 bases between them. The CDR3 region has the DNA TGTGCCAGCAGCTCCTCCAGCGCAACAGAGACCCAGTACTTC. This sequence encodes CASSSSSATETQYF.

The chain carries TRBV27 and TRBJ1-1; D may be TRBD1 (5 bases). The CDR3 is 14 amino acids. Trimming took off 2 bases at V and 3 bases at J, with 10 bases between the two ends. The germline V gene has CDR1 MNHEY and CDR2 SMNVEV (reference sequence). CDR3 region: CASSLQGLDTEAFF. The CDR3 nucleotides are TGTGCCAGCAGTTTACAGGGTCTTGACACTGAAGCTTTCTTT.

This chain joins TRBV19 and TRBJ2-5; tentative D call: TRBD2 (7 bases). CDR3 length: 16 amino acids. Trimming pared 3 bases from V and 6 bases from J, leaving 20 bases between. Germline V CDR1 and CDR2: LNHDA, SQIVND (reference sequence). The CDR3 region has the DNA TGTGCCAGTAGTATTGGTGGAGGGGGGGAGAGACAGACCCAGTACTTC. It is translated as CASSIGGGGERQTQYF. Filled out from reference TRBV19 and TRBJ2-5, the complete variable domain reads DGGITQSPKYLFRKEGQNVTLSCEQNLNHDAMYWYRQDPGQGLRLIYYSQIVNDFQKGDIAEGYSVSREKKESFPLTVTSAQKNPTAFYLCASSIGGGGERQTQYFGPGTRLLVL.

The V call is TRBV15, the J call TRBJ2-7, with 9 bases fitting TRBD2. The germline V gene encodes CDR1 LNHNV and CDR2 YYDKDF (reference sequence). The length of the CDR3 is 14 residues. The J segment lost 5 bases and the V segment lost 0 bases, leaving 2 bases of the junction unmatched. The CDR3 DNA follows: TGTGCCACCAGCAGAGATAGCGGGAGAAACGAGCAGTACTTC. It specifies CATSRDSGRNEQYF.

The rearrangement links TRBV4-1 to TRBJ2-7; no clear D. Germline CDR1 reads MGHRA; CDR2 reads YSYEKL. CDR3 length: 16 residues. Between the trimmed V and J ends, which lost 2 bases and 0 bases, there was a span of 14 bases. The CDR3 is CASSQSAEVLSYEQYF. CDR3 nucleotide sequence: TGCGCCAGCAGCCAATCTGCCGAGGTTCTCTCCTACGAGCAGTACTTC.

J is TRBJ1-4 and V is TRBV19; TRBD1 might be the D (6 bases). The CDR3 is made up of 12 amino acids. Trimming took off 5 bases at V and 8 bases at J, with 9 bases between the two ends. In germline, CDR1 is LNHDA, CDR2 SQIVND (reference sequence). The CDR3 coding sequence is TGTGCCAGTAGTCCTCAGGGGGAAAAACTGTTTTTT. This encodes CASSPQGEKLFF.

The chain is built from TRBV23-1 and TRBJ2-5; 12 positions match TRBD1. TRBV23-1 is flagged as an ORF with uncertain function. The CDR3 totals 21 residues. Trimming cost V 7 bases and J 5 bases; bases outside gene matches: 26. CDR3 residues: CASTPGTGGEAPFTLAETQYF. DNA for the CDR3: TGCGCCAGCACCCCAGGGACAGGGGGCGAGGCACCCTTTACATTAGCCGAGACCCAGTACTTC.

This chain joins TRBV4-1 and TRBJ1-1; D is perhaps TRBD1 (5 bases). This CDR3 comprises 19 residues. Trimming took off 0 bases at V and 7 bases at J, with 27 bases between the two ends. The germline gives CDR1 MGHRA, CDR2 YSYEKL. The CDR3 region is CASSQDWVKWAPRTHEAFF. The CDR3, as DNA: TGCGCCAGCAGCCAAGATTGGGTAAAATGGGCTCCGCGGACACATGAAGCTTTCTTT.

Worth noting for this clone: The same CDR3 is also encoded by other DNA sequences in this sample. The V gene is TRBV30, the J gene TRBJ2-3, with no clear D. V lost 2 bases and J 3 bases, leaving 3 bases between the germline ends. Per the germline V gene, CDR1 is GTSNPN and CDR2 is SVGIG (reference sequence). This CDR3 is built from 11 residues. This CDR3 reads CAWSLTDTQYF. CDR3 nucleotide sequence: TGTGCCTGGAGTCTAACAGATACGCAGTATTTT.